This T cell receptor (beta chain) is from a study of shared clonotypes between healthy human individuals. Broader study findings: Among four donors, about 5% of naive CD4 clonotypes were found in common. The low donor count limited represented genetic and exposure-history diversity. Sequencing depth was predicted to influence how clonotypes are shared among donors.

CD8 cells classed as naive were CD45RO-negative and positively selected for CCR7, excluding terminally differentiated effector memory CD45RA+ cells. The authors ran the assay at deep level. Assay: immunoSEQ multiplex PCR; the TCRdb copy retains only in-frame clones and omits some. The table lists about 750,000 clones, 80% to 95% of them singletons. As for this clone: The antigen is unknown. At the DNA level, this CDR3 is encoded by other sequences in the same sample as well.

The germline V gene encodes CDR1 SGHRS and CDR2 YFSETQ. V lost 1 base, J lost 1 base, and 7 bases lay in between. This CDR3 region has 14 residues. The source of this sequence is a man aged 25 to 45 in good health. Sequenced input: naive CD8+ T cells sorted from blood. This chain uses TRBV5-1 with TRBJ2-3; D gene ambiguous. CDR3 sequence: CASSLLGGTDTQYF. The CDR3 bases are TGCGCCAGCAGCTTGCTTGGGGGCACAGATACGCAGTATTTT. The full variable domain, in which reference TRBV5-1 and TRBJ2-3 provide the parts outside the CDR3, is KAGVTQTPRYLIKTRGQQVTLSCSPISGHRSVSWYQQTPGQGLQFLFEYFSETQRNKGNFPGRFSGRQFSNSRSEMNVSTLELGDSALYLCASSLLGGTDTQYFGPGTRLTVL.